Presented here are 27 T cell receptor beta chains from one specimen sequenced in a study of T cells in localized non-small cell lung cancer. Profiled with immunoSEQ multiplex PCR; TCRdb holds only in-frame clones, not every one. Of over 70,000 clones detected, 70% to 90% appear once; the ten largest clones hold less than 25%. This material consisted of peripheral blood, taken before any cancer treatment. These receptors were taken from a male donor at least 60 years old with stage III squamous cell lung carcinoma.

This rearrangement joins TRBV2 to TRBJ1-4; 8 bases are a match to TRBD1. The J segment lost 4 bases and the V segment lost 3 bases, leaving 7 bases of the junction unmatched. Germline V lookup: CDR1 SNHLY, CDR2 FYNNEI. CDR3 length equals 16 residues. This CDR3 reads CASSEQGQALNEKLFF. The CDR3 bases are TGTGCCAGCAGTGAGCAGGGACAGGCGCTTAATGAAAAACTGTTTTTT.

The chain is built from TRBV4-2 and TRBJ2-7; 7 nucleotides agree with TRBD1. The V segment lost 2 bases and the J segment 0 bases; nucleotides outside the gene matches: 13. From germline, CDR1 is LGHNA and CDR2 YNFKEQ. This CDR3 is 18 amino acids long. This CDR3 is CASSQQRQGQGSSYEQYF. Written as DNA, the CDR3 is TGTGCCAGCAGCCAACAAAGACAGGGCCAGGGGAGCTCCTACGAGCAGTACTTC.

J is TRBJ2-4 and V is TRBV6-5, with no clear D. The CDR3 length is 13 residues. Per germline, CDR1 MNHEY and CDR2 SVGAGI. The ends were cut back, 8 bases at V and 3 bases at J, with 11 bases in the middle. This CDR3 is CASGPLDKNIQYF. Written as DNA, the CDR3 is TGTGCCAGCGGCCCCTTAGACAAAAACATTCAGTACTTC.

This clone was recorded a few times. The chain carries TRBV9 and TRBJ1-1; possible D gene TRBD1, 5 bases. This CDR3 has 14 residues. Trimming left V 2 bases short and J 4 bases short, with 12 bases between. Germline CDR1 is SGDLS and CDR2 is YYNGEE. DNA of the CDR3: TGTGCCAGCAGCGTGCAGGGCGAAGGCACTGAAGCTTTCTTT. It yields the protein CASSVQGEGTEAFF.

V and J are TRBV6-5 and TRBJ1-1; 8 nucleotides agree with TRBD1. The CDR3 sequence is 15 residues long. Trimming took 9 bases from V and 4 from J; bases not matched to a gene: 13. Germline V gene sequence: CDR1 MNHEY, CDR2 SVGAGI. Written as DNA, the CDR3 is TGTGCCAGTCTTCCAGGGGGCGATTGGCTCACTGAAGCTTTCTTT. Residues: CASLPGGDWLTEAFF.

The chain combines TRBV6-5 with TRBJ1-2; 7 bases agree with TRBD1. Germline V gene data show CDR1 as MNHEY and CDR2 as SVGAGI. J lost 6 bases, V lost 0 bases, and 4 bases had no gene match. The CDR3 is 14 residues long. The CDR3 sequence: CASSYSTGLDGYTF. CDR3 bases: TGTGCCAGCAGTTACTCGACAGGGTTGGATGGCTACACCTTC.

CDR3 loop: CASSSGGYGYTF. In DNA, the CDR3 is TGTGCCAGCAGTTCCGGGGGCTATGGCTACACCTTC. V is TRBV27 and J is TRBJ1-2; D may be TRBD1 (5 bases). The CDR3 loop spans 12 amino acids. The germline CDR1 and CDR2 sequences are MNHEY and SMNVEV (reference sequence). V lost 4 bases and J lost 4, with 7 bases in between.

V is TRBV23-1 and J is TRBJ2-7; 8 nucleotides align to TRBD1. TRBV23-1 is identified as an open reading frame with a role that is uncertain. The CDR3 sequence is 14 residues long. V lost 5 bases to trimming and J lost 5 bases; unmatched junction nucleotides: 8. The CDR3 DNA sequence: TGCGCCAGCAGTTCCTCACAGGGGGTCCACGAGCAGTACTTC. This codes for CASSSSQGVHEQYF.

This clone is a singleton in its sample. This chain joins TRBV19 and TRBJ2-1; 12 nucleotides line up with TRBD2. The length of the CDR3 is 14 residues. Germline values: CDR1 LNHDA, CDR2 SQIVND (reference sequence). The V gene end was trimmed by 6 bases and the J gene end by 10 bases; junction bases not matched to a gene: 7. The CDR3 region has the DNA TGTGCCAGTAGCCCATGGACTAGCGGGAACGAGCAGTTCTTC. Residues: CASSPWTSGNEQFF.

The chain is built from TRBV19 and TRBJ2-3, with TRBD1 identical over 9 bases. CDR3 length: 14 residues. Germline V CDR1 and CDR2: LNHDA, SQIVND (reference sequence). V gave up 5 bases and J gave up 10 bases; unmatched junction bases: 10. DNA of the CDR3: TGTGCCAGTAGTGCATCGCCGGGACAGGGTCCGCAGTATTTT. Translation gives CASSASPGQGPQYF.

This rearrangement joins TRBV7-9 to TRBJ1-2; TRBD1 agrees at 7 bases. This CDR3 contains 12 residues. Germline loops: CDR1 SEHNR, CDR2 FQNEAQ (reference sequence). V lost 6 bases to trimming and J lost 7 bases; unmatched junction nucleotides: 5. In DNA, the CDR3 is TGTGCCAGCAGTTTCGACAGGGCTGGCTACACCTTC. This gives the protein CASSFDRAGYTF. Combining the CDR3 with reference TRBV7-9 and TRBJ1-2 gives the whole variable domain DTGVSQNPRHKITKRGQNVTFRCDPISEHNRLYWYRQTLGQGPEFLTYFQNEAQLEKSRLLSDRFSAERPKGSFSTLEIQRTEQGDSAMYLCASSFDRAGYTFGSGTRLTVV.

The CDR3 DNA reads as TGTGCCAGTGCCGTGACAGGGGGCTCTCAGCCCCAGCATTTT. Translated: CASAVTGGSQPQHF. This sequence joins TRBV19 and TRBJ1-5; 10 bases map to TRBD1. With V trimmed by 8 bases and J by 6 bases, 7 bases remained unmatched. CDR1 and CDR2 (germline): LNHDA, SQIVND (reference sequence). The CDR3 extends over 14 amino acids.

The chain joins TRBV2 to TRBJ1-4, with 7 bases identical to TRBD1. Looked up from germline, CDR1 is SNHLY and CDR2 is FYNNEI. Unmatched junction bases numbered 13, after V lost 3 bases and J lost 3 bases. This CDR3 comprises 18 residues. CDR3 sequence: CASSEGLGGQFSNEKLFF. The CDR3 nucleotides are TGTGCCAGCAGTGAGGGGTTGGGGGGACAGTTTTCTAATGAAAAACTGTTTTTT.

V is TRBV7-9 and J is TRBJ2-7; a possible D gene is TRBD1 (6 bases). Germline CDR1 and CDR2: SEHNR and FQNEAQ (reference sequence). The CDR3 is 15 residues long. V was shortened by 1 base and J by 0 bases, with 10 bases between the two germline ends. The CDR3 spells CASSLGTAVSYEQYV. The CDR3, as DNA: TGTGCCAGCAGCTTAGGGACAGCGGTCTCCTACGAGCAGTACGTC.

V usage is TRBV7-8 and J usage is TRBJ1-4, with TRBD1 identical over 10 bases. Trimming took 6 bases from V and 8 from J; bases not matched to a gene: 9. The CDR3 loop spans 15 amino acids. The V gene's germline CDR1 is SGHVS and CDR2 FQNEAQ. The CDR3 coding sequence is TGTGCCAGCAGAGCCAGACAGGGGGCAGGGGAAAAACTGTTTTTT. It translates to CASRARQGAGEKLFF.

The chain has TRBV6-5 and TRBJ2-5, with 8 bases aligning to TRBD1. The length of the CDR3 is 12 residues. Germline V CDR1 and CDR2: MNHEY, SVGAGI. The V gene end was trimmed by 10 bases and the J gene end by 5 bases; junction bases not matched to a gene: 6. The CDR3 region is CATRTGSETQYF. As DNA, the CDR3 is TGTGCCACCCGGACAGGGAGCGAGACCCAGTACTTC.

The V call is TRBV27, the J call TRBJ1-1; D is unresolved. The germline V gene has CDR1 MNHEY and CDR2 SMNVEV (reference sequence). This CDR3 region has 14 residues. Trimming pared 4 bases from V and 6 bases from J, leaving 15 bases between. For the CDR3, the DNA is TGTGCCAGCAGTTCAACGGCGGGTATCGCTGAAGCTTTCTTT. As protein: CASSSTAGIAEAFF.

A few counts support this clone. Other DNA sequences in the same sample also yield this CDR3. The CDR3 reads CASSSRTEGGYTF. For the CDR3, the DNA is TGTGCCAGCAGCTCCCGGACCGAGGGGGGCTACACCTTC. J is TRBJ1-2 and V is TRBV7-2; weak D call: TRBD1 (5 bases). Germline CDR1 and CDR2: SGHTA and FQGNSA. Trimming pared 4 bases from V and 8 bases from J, leaving 14 bases between. The CDR3 is 13 amino acids.

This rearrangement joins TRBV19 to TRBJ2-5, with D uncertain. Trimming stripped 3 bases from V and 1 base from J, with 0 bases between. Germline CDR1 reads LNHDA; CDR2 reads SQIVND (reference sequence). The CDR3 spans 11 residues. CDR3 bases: TGTGCCAGTAGTATCCAAGAGACCCAGTACTTC. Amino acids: CASSIQETQYF. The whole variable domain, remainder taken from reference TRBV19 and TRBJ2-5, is DGGITQSPKYLFRKEGQNVTLSCEQNLNHDAMYWYRQDPGQGLRLIYYSQIVNDFQKGDIAEGYSVSREKKESFPLTVTSAQKNPTAFYLCASSIQETQYFGPGTRLLVL.

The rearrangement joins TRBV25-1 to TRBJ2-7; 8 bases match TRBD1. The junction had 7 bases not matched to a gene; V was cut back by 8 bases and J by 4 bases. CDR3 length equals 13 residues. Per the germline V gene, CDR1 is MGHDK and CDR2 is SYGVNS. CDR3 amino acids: CASSGTGPYEQYF. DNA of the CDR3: TGTGCCAGCTCCGGGACAGGACCTTACGAGCAGTACTTC.

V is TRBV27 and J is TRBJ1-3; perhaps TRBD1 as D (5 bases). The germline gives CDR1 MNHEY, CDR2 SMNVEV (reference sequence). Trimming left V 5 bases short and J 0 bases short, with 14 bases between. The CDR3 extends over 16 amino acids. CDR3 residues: CASSRDSVSSGNTIYF. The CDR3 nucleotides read TGTGCCAGCAGTCGAGACAGCGTGAGCTCTGGAAACACCATATATTTT.

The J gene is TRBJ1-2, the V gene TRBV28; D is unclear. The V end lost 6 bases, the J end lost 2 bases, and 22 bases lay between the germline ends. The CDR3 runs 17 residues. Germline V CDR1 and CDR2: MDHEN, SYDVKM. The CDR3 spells CASSEVAPGVNNYGYTF. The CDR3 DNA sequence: TGTGCCAGCAGCGAGGTTGCCCCCGGGGTTAACAACTATGGCTACACCTTC.

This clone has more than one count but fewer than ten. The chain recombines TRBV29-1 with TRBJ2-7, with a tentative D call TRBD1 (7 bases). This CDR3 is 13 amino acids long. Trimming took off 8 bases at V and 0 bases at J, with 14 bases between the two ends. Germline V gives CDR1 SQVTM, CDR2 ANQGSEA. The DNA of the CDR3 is TGCAGCACTTCAGGGGGGAGCTCCTACGAGCAGTACTTC. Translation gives CSTSGGSSYEQYF.

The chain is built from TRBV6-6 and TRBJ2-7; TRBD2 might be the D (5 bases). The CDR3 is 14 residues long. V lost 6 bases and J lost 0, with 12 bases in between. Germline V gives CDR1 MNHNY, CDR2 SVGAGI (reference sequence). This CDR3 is CASRKTGNSYEQYF. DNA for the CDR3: TGTGCCAGCAGGAAAACCGGGAACTCCTACGAGCAGTACTTC.

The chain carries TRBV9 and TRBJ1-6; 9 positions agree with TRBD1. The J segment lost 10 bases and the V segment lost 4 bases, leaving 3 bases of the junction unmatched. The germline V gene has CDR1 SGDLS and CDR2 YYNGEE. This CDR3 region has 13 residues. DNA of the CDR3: TGTGCCAGCAGCCCAACAGGGGGCTCACCCCTCCACTTT. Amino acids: CASSPTGGSPLHF.

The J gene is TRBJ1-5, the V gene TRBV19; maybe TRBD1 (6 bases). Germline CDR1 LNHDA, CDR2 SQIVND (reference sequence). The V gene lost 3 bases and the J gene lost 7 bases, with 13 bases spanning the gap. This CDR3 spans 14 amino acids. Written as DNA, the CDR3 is TGTGCCAGTAGTATCCTGGGCAGGGGACAGCCCCAGCATTTT. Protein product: CASSILGRGQPQHF.

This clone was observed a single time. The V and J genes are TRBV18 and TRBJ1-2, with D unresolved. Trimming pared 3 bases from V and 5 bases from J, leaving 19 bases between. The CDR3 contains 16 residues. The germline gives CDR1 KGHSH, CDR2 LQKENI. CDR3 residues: CASSPSVGETSYGYTF. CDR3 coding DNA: TGTGCCAGCTCACCTTCGGTAGGAGAGACCTCTTATGGCTACACCTTC.